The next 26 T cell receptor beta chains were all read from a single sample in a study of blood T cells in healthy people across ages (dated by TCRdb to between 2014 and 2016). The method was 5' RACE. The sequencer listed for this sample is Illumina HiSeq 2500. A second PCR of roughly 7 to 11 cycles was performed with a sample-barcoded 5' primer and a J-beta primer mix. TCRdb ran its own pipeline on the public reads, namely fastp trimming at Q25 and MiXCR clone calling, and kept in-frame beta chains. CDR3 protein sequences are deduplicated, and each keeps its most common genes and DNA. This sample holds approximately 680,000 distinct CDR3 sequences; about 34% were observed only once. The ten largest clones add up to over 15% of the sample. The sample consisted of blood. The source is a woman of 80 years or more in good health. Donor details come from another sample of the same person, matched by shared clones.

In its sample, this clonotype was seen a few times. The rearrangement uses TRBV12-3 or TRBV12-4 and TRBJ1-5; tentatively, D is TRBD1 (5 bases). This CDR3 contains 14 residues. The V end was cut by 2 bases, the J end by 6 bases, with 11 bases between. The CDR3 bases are TGTGCCAGCAGTTTAATCAGGGTAGGTCAGCCCCAGCATTTT. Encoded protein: CASSLIRVGQPQHF.

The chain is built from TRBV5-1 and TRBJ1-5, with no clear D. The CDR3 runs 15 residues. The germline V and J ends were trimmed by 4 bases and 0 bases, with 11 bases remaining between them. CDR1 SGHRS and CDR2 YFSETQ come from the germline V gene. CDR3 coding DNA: TGCGCCAGCAGCCCCTCCGACGGTAGCAATCAGCCCCAGCATTTT. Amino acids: CASSPSDGSNQPQHF.

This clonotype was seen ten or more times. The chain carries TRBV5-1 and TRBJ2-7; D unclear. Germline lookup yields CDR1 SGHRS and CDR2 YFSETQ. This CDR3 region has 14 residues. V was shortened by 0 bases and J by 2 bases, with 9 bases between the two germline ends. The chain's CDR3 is CASSLAGDPYEQYF. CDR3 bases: TGCGCCAGCAGCTTGGCCGGTGACCCCTACGAGCAGTACTTC.

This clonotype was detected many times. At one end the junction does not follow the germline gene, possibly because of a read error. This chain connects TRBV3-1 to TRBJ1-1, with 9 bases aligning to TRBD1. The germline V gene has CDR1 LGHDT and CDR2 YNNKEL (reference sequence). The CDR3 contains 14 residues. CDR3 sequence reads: CASSRGQGNTEAFF. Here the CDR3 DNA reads TGCGCCAGCAGTAGGGGACAGGGGAACACTGAAGCTTTCTTT.

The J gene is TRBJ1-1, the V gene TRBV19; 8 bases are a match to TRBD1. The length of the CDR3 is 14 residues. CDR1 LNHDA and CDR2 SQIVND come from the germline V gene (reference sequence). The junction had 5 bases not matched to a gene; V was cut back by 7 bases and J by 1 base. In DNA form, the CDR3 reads TGTGCCAGTATCCCGACAGGGGCGAACACTGAAGCTTTCTTT. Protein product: CASIPTGANTEAFF.

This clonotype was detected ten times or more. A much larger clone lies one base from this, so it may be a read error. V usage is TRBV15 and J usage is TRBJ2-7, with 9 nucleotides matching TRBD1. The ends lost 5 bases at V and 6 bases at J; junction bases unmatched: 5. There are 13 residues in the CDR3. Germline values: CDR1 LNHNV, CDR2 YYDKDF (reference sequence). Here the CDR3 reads CATSGQGSSEQYF. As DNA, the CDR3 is TGTGCCACCAGCGGACAGGGGAGTAGCGAGCAGTACTTC.

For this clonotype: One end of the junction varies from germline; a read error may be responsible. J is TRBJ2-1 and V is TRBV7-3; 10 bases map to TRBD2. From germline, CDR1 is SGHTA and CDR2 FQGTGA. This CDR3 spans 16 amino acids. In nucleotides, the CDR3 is TGTGCCAGCAGCTCTAGCGGGGGCACACGTTACAATGCGCAGTTCTTC. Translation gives CASSSSGGTRYNAQFF.

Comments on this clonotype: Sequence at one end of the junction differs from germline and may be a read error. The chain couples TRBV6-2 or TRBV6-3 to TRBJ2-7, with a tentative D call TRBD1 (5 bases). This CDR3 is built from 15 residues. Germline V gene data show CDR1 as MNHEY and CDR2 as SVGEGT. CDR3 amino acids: CVSSYSPVGANEQYF. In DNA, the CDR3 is TGTGTCAGCAGTTACTCCCCAGTAGGGGCCAACGAGCAGTACTTC.

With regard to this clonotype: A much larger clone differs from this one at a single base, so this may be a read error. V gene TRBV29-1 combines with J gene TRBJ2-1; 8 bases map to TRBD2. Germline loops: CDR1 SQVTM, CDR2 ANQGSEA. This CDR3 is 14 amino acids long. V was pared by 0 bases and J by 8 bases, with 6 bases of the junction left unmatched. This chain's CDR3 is CSVEDRAAGDEQFF. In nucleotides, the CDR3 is TGCAGCGTTGAAGATCGGGCAGCGGGGGATGAGCAGTTCTTC.

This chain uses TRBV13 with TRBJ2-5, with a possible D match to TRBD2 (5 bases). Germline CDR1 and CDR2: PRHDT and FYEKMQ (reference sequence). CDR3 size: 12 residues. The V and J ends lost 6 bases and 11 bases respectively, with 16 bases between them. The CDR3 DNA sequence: TGTGCCAGCAGTCGGACTCTCAATGAGCAGTACTTC. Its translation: CASSRTLNEQYF.

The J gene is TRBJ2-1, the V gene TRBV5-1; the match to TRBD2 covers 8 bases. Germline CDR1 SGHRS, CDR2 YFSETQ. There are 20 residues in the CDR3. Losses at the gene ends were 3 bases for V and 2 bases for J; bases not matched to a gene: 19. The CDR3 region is CASSSKLGTGGIPTYNEQFF. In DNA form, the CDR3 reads TGCGCCAGCAGCTCCAAGCTTGGCACGGGAGGGATACCAACCTACAATGAGCAGTTCTTC.

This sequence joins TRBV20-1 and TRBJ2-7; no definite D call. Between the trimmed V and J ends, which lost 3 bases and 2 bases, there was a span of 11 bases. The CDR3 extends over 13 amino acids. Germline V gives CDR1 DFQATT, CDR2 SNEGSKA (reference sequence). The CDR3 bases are TGCAGTGCTAGCCCGGTAGGGACCTACGAGCAGTACTTC. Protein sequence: CSASPVGTYEQYF.

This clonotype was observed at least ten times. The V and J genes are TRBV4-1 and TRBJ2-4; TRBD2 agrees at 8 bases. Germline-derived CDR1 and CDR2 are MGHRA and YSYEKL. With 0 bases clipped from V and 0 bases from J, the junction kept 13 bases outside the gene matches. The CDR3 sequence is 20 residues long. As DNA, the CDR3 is TGCGCCAGCAGCCAAGATCCGGGACTAGGGTCAGTTAAAGCCAAAAACATTCAGTACTTC. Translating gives CASSQDPGLGSVKAKNIQYF.

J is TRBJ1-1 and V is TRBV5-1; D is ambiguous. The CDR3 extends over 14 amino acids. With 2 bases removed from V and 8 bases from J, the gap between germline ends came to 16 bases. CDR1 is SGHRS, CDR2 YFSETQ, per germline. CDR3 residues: CASSLESREQEAFF. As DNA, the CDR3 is TGCGCCAGCAGCTTAGAAAGCCGAGAACAGGAAGCTTTCTTT.

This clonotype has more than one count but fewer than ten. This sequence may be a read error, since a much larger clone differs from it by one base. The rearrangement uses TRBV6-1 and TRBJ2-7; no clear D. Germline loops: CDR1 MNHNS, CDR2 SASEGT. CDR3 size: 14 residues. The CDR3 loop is CASREGWRLYEQYF. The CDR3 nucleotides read TGTGCCAGCAGGGAAGGTTGGAGATTATACGAGCAGTACTTC.

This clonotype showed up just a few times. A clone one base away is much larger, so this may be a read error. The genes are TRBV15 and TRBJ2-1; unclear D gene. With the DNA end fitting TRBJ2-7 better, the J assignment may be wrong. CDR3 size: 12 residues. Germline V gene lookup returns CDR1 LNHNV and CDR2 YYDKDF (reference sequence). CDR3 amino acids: CATSPVYNEQYF. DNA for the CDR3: TGTGCCACCAGTCCCGTCTACAATGAGCAGTACTTC.

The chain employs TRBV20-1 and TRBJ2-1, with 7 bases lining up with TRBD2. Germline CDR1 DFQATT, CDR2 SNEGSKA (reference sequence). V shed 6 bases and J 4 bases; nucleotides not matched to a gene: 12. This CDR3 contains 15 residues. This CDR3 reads CSAEMTSSGYNEQFF. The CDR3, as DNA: TGCAGTGCAGAAATGACTAGCAGTGGGTACAATGAGCAGTTCTTC.

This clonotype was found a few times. DNA of the CDR3: TGTGCCAGCAGTTTTGGCAGGGGGGGCGAGCAGTACTTC. This translates into CASSFGRGGEQYF. The chain recombines TRBV28 with TRBJ2-5; D tentatively reads TRBD1 or TRBD2 (7 bases each). With the DNA end fitting TRBJ2-7 better, the J assignment may be wrong. This CDR3 is built from 13 residues. The germline CDR1 and CDR2 sequences are MDHEN and SYDVKM.

This chain's CDR3 is CASRPTSSQETQYF. In DNA form, the CDR3 reads TGTGCCAGCAGACCCACGAGCAGCCAAGAGACCCAGTACTTC. V and J are TRBV7-9 and TRBJ2-5; the D is unclear. Germline-derived CDR1 and CDR2 are SEHNR and FQNEAQ (reference sequence). V shed 6 bases and J shed 1 base, with 12 bases lying between them. The CDR3 length is 14 residues.

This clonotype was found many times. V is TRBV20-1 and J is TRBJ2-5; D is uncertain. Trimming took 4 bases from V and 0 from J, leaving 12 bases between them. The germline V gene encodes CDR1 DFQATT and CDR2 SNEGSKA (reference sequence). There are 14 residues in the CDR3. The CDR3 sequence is CSAKVVRNQETQYF. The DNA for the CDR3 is TGCAGTGCTAAAGTTGTCCGGAACCAAGAGACCCAGTACTTC.

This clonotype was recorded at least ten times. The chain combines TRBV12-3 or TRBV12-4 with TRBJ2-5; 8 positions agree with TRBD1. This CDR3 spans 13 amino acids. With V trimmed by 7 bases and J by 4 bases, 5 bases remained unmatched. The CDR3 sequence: CASMQGAGETQYF. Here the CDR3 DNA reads TGTGCCAGCATGCAGGGGGCTGGAGAGACCCAGTACTTC.

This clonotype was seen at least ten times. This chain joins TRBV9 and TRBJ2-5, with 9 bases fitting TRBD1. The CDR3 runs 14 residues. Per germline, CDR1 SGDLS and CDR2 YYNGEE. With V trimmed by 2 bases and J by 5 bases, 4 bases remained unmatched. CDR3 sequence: CASSVTGGYETQYF. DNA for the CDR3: TGTGCCAGCAGCGTTACAGGGGGCTATGAGACCCAGTACTTC.

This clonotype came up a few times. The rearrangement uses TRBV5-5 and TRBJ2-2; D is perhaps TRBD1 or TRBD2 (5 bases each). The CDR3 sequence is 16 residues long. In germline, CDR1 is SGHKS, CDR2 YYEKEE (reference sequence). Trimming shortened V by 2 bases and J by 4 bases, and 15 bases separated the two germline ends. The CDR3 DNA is TGTGCCAGCAGCTTCCCCCTCCTGGGGACCACCGGGGAGCTGTTTTTT. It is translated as CASSFPLLGTTGELFF.

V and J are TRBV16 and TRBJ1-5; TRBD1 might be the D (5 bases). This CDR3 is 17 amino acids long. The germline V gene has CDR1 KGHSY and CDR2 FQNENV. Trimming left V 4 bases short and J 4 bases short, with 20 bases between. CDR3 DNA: TGTGCCAGCAGCCTTTTAACGTCGGGGGTAGGGAATCAGCCCCAGCATTTT. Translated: CASSLLTSGVGNQPQHF.

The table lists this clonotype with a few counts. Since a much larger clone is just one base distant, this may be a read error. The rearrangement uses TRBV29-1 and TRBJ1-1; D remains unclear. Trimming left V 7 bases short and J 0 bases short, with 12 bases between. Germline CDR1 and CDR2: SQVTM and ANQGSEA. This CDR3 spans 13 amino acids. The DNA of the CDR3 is TGCAGCGCTGCCTTCGGACTGAACACTGAAGCTTTCTTT. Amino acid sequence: CSAAFGLNTEAFF.

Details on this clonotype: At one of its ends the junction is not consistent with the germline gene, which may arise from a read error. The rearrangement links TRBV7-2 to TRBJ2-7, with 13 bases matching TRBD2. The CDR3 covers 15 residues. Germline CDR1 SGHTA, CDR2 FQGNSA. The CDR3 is CASSPRTSGGYERYF. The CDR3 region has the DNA TGTGCCAGCAGCCCCAGGACTAGCGGGGGTTACGAGCGGTACTTC.